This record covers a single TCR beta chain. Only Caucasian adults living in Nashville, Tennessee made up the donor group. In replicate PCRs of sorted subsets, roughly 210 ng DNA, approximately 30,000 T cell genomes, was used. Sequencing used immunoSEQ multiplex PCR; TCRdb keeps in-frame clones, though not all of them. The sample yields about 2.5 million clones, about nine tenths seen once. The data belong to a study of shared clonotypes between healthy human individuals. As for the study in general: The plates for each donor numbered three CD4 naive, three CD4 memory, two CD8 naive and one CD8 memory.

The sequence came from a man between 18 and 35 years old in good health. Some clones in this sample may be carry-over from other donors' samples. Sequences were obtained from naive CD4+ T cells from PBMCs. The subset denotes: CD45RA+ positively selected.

CDR3 sequence (DNA): TGTGCCAGCAGCCCCTCCTTGACCGGTCCTGGGGAGCAGTACTTC. Protein product: CASSPSLTGPGEQYF. The chain is built from TRBV14 and TRBJ2-7; D not certain. V gave up 4 bases and J gave up 7 bases, with 20 bases separating them. The CDR3 sequence is 15 residues long. CDR1 is SGHDN, CDR2 FVKESK, per germline.